Included here is one TCR beta chain sequence, with context. What it recognizes is unknown. The sample comes from a study of cytomegalovirus exposure and HLA in healthy donors. Researchers ran the PCR with 60 Vbeta and 13 Jbeta primers. Only in-frame clones appear in the TCRdb table, and some are missing; sequencing was by immunoSEQ multiplex PCR. This table holds approximately 120,000 clones, less than 80% found once. Study-wide results and caveats: On later analysis, the bulk of CMV-associated TCR beta chains appeared to be HLA-restricted. The authors listed 150 to 200 TCR beta chains as cytomegalovirus-associated.

V lost 1 base to trimming and J lost 1 base; unmatched junction nucleotides: 5. The CDR3 length is 15 residues. Sequenced sample: PBMCs. This chain links TRBV5-3 with TRBJ2-7, with 7 positions matching TRBD1. TRBV5-3 is filed as an ORF, its function uncertain. The clonotype originates from a man aged 45-60 years in good health and CMV-seronegative. CDR3 DNA: TGTGCCAGAAGCTTGTTTAGGGGGCCTTCCTACGAGCAGTACGTC. As protein: CARSLFRGPSYEQYV.